Listed below are T cell receptor beta chains from one sample, sequenced in a study of T cell responses to AZD1222 COVID-19 vaccine. This table comes from immunoSEQ multiplex PCR, and its TCRdb copy is limited to in-frame clones, with some not included. Of about 150,000 clones in the sample, 85% to 90% were seen once. Sequenced material: peripheral blood, taken 28 days after the second AZD1222 dose. All receptors come from an adult who received the AZD1222 COVID-19 vaccine. CDR3s include the opening cysteine and the closing phenylalanine or tryptophan. D genes are given only for firm matches. The size field is filled for only some rows; it gives once, few, many or a size class.

>TRBJ2-3|TRBD1|TRBV19|-
TGTGCCAGTAGTTCACCCATAGGACAGGGTAGAACAGATACGCAGTATTTT
CASSSPIGQGRTDTQYF
>TRBJ2-3|-|TRBV5-8|-
TGTGCCAGCAGCAGGGTGTCAGATACGCAGTATTTT
CASSRVSDTQYF
>TRBJ1-4|-|TRBV28|-
TGTGCCAGCAGCCCCGCGGGCAAAGGGGATGAAAAACTGTTTTTT
CASSPAGKGDEKLFF
>TRBJ1-5|TRBD1|TRBV23-1|-
TGCGCCAGCAGCGGGAAGGACAGGGCGAGACAGCCCCAGCATTTT
CASSGKDRARQPQHF
>TRBJ1-1|TRBD1|TRBV28|-
TGTGCCAGCCAGGGACAGGGCAGAGCTTTCTTT
CASQGQGRAFF
>TRBJ2-7|-|TRBV7-2|few
TGTGCCAGCAGCTTAGGGTTTGCCTACGAGCAGTACTTC
CASSLGFAYEQYF
>TRBJ1-3|-|TRBV28|-
TGTGCCAGCAGTTTATCTCAGGGGATTAAACCTGGAAACACCATATATTTT
CASSLSQGIKPGNTIYF
>TRBJ1-1|-|TRBV28|once
TGTGCCAGCAGTTTACAGACTGGGGGTGAAGCTTTCTTT
CASSLQTGGEAFF
>TRBJ1-4|TRBD1|TRBV7-8|-
TGTGCCAGCAGCTTAACAGGGGCCCTACCTCGCGAAAAACTGTTTTTT
CASSLTGALPREKLFF
>TRBJ1-5|-|TRBV28|-
TGTGCCAGCAGTTTTCGGCTTAGCAATCAGCCCCAGCATTTT
CASSFRLSNQPQHF
>TRBJ2-7|-|TRBV6-2/TRBV6-3|-
TGTGCCAGCAGTTACTCGAAGGGTCCCTACGAGCAGTACTTC
CASSYSKGPYEQYF
>TRBJ2-7|-|TRBV9|-
TGTGCCAGCAGCGTAGACGCCGCGGGGTCCGGCGAGCAGTACTTC
CASSVDAAGSGEQYF
>TRBJ1-3|-|TRBV6-2/TRBV6-3|-
TGTGCCAGCAGCTCCGGGTTTCCTGGAAACACCATATATTTT
CASSSGFPGNTIYF
>TRBJ1-1|-|TRBV2|-
TGTGCCAGCAGCAGGGCCACTGAAGCTTTCTTT
CASSRATEAFF
>TRBJ2-7|-|TRBV7-6|once
TGTGCCAGCAGACGGGGCGCGCGGATATCCTACGAGCAGTACTTC
CASRRGARISYEQYF
>TRBJ2-5|TRBD2|TRBV24-1|-
TGTGCCACCAGTGATTCTAGACTAGCGGGCAAAGGAGAGACCCAGTACTTC
CATSDSRLAGKGETQYF
>TRBJ2-1|-|TRBV9|-
TGTGCCAGCAGCGTAGACCGCGATGAGCAGTTCTTC
CASSVDRDEQFF
>TRBJ1-6|-|TRBV6-2/TRBV6-3|-
TGTGCCAGCAGTTACCATGGGATGACCGATTCACCCCTCCACTTT
CASSYHGMTDSPLHF
>TRBJ1-2|TRBD1|TRBV14|-
TGTGCCAGCAGCCAAGAGCTACAGGGGGCCTACACCTTC
CASSQELQGAYTF
>TRBJ1-1|-|TRBV19|-
TGTGCCAGTAGTCCCTCGATGAACACTGAAGCTTTCTTT
CASSPSMNTEAFF
>TRBJ2-3|-|TRBV9|-
TGTGCCAGCAGCGTAGCGGCTAGCCTCACAGATACGCAGTATTTT
CASSVAASLTDTQYF
>TRBJ1-5|-|TRBV5-4|-
TGTGCCAGCAGCGAGCCAGGGGAGCCCCAGCATTTT
CASSEPGEPQHF
>TRBJ2-7|TRBD1|TRBV24-1|few
TGTGCCACCAGTGATTTGCGACAGGGGCGCACCTACGAGCAGTACTTC
CATSDLRQGRTYEQYF
>TRBJ1-2|-|TRBV4-3|-
TGCGCCAGCAGCCAAGAGGGAGTGGACTATGGCTACACCTTC
CASSQEGVDYGYTF
>TRBJ2-1|TRBD2|TRBV4-3|-
TGCGCCAGCAGCCAAGAGAGACTAGCTGGGTATGAGCAGTTCTTC
CASSQERLAGYEQFF
>TRBJ1-1|-|TRBV9|-
TGTGCCAGCAGCGTAGCTCCCGAGGGCACTGAAGCTTTCTTT
CASSVAPEGTEAFF
>TRBJ2-2|TRBD2|TRBV6-6|-
TGTGCCAGCAGCCTGGGACTAGCGATCGGGGAGCTGTTTTTT
CASSLGLAIGELFF
>TRBJ2-7|-|TRBV5-6|once
TGTGCCAGCAGCTTGGGGGGCGATAGCGCCGCCTTGTTC
CASSLGGDSAALF
>TRBJ2-1|-|TRBV27|once
TGTGCCAGCAGACAGGGCGTCCACAATGAGCAGTTCTTC
CASRQGVHNEQFF
>TRBJ2-7|TRBD1|TRBV6-5|-
TGTGCCAGCAGTTTAACCGGGACAGGGTCCTACGAGCAGTACTTC
CASSLTGTGSYEQYF
>TRBJ2-2|-|TRBV19|-
TGTGCCAGTAGTCCTCGCAGAGAGGCCACCGGGGAGCTGTTTTTT
CASSPRREATGELFF
>TRBJ2-5|TRBD1|TRBV28|-
TGTGCCAGCAGTCTCCCGGGACAGGGACGAGAGACCCAGTACTTC
CASSLPGQGRETQYF
>TRBJ2-7|TRBD2|TRBV2|-
TGTGCCAGCAGTCTTCAGCGGGAGGGCCCCTACGAGCAGTACTTC
CASSLQREGPYEQYF
>TRBJ1-3|-|TRBV9|-
TGTGCCAGCAGCCCCGGGGGGGGCTCTGGAAACACCATATATTTT
CASSPGGGSGNTIYF
>TRBJ1-1|-|TRBV25-1|-
TGTGCCAGCAGTGAATCTAGGCCCGGCACTGAAGCTTTCTTT
CASSESRPGTEAFF
>TRBJ1-2|-|TRBV19|-
TGTGCCAGTAGTATTTCCGGCCGCTATGGCTACACCTTC
CASSISGRYGYTF
>TRBJ2-1|-|TRBV11-3|-
TGTGCCAGCAGCTCTCCCTCCCACAATGAGCAGTTCTTC
CASSSPSHNEQFF
>TRBJ1-4|-|TRBV30|-
TGTGCCTGGAACCTAGGGTCCTCCCTAACGGAACTGTTTTTT
CAWNLGSSLTELFF
>TRBJ1-1|-|TRBV5-5|once
TGTGCCAGCAGCTTGATAGGGGGGTTTGACACTGAAGCTTTCTTT
CASSLIGGFDTEAFF
>TRBJ1-5|-|TRBV19|-
TGTGCCAGTAGTATAGCAGGGATTAATCAGCCCCAGCATTTT
CASSIAGINQPQHF